The 3 T cell receptor beta chains reported below all come from one sample, sequenced in a study of T cell responses to AZD1222 COVID-19 vaccine. The assay was immunoSEQ multiplex PCR, and TCRdb's table has in-frame clones only and misses some. The table has 100,000 to 150,000 clones, over 75% seen once. This specimen consisted of peripheral blood, obtained on day 0 of AZD1222 vaccination. These receptors were obtained from an adult in good health.

This chain joins TRBV21-1 and TRBJ1-5; no check of the table's D call, TRBD1, against the DNA was made. TRBV21-1 is termed a pseudogene. The CDR3 loop spans 16 amino acids. CDR3 nucleotide sequence: TGTGCCAGCAGCCCAAGAGATTGGGCAGACGACCAGCCCCAGCATTTT. This translates into CASSPRDWADDQPQHF.

The chain joins TRBV3-1 (or the pseudogene TRBV3-2) to TRBJ2-7, with D unclear. The V end lost 4 bases, the J end lost 7 bases, and 11 bases lay between the germline ends. This CDR3 region has 12 residues. Germline V lookup: CDR1 LGHDT, CDR2 YNNKEL (reference sequence). The CDR3 DNA is TGTGCCAGCAGCCTCGCCTTTCAGGAGCAGTACTTC. It translates to CASSLAFQEQYF.

The V call is TRBV3-1 (or the pseudogene TRBV3-2), the J call TRBJ1-1; TRBD1 agrees at 7 bases. There are 13 residues in the CDR3. Trimming removed 4 bases from V and 7 bases from J; junction bases left unmatched: 6. The V gene's germline CDR1 is LGHDT and CDR2 YNNKEL (reference sequence). DNA of the CDR3: TGTGCCAGCAGCCCTCAGGGACAGTTTGAAGCTTTCTTT. Residues: CASSPQGQFEAFF.